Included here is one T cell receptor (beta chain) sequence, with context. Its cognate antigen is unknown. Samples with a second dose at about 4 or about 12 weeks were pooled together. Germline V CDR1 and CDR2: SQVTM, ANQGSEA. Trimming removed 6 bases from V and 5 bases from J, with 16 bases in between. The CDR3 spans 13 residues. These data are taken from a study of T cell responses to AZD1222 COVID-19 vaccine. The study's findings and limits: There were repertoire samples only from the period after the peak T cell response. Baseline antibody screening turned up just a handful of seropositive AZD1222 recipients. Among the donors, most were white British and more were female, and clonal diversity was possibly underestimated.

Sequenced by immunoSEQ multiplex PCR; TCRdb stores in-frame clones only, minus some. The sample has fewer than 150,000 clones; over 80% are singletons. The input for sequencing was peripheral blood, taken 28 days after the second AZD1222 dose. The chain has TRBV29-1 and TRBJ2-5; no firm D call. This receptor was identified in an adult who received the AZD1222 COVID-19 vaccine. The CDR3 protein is CSVENARWETQYF. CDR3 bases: TGCAGCGTGGAAAACGCAAGGTGGGAGACCCAGTACTTC.